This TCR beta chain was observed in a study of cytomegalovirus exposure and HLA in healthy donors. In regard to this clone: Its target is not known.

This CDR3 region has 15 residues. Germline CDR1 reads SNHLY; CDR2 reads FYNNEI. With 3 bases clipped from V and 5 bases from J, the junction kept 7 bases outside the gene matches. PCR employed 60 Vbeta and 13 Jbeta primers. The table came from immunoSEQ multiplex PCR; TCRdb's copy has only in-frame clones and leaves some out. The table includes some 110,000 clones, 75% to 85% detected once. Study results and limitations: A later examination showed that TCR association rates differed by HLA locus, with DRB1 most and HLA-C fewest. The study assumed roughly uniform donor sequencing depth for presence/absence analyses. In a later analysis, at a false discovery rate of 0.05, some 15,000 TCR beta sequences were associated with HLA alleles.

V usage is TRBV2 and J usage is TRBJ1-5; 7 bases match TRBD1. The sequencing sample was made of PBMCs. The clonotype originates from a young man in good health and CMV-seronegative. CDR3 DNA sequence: TGTGCCAGCAGTGACCCTACAGGGGAGGATCAGCCCCAGCATTTT. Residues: CASSDPTGEDQPQHF.